This T cell receptor (beta chain) was sequenced for a study of beta chain features in type 1 diabetes. For the study at large: In all, some 100 million sorted cells from all samples were analyzed.

The authors reverse transcribed all of the isolated RNA, so sequencing captured expressed TCRB transcripts. Profiling relied on immunoSEQ multiplex PCR, and the TCRdb table lists in-frame clones only, not all of them. The table includes about 700,000 clones, over 10% detected once. This clone has a handful of counts. What it binds is unknown. Whole-study findings and limits: Type 1 diabetes patients showed a moderate but significant shortening of TCRB CDR3s in all four CD4+ subsets. Shorter templates might be favored by PCR, equally in patients and controls.

Germline CDR1 reads GTSNPN; CDR2 reads SVGIG (reference sequence). This CDR3 is 15 amino acids long. With 3 bases removed from V and 1 base from J, the gap between germline ends came to 10 bases. Sequenced sample: naive CD4+ T cells from blood. This clonotype originated in a man aged 18 to 30 with type 1 diabetes. The chain uses TRBV30 and TRBJ1-6; D is possibly TRBD1 (6 bases). DNA for the CDR3: TGTGCCTGGAGGGAGGGGGGGTCCTATAATTCACCCCTCCACTTT. Translation: CAWREGGSYNSPLHF. Supplemented by reference TRBV30 and TRBJ1-6, the full variable domain reads SQTIHQWPATLVQPVGSPLSLECTVEGTSNPNLYWYRQAAGRGLQLLFYSVGIGQISSEVPQNLSASRPQDRQFILSSKKLLLSDSGFYLCAWREGGSYNSPLHFGNGTRLTVT.